This T cell receptor (beta chain) was recorded in a study of blood T cells in healthy people across ages. Notes on the study in general: Higher diversity and more naive CD4+ cells were features of long-lived donors, compared to aged donors. Per million T cells, TCR beta diversity dropped about linearly as age rose.

A note on this clonotype: Antigen unknown.

V lost 0 bases and J lost 2, with 13 bases in between. CDR3 length: 15 amino acids. Germline V gives CDR1 DFQATT, CDR2 SNEGSKA (reference sequence). Alongside a J-beta primer mix, a sample-barcoded 5' primer served in a second PCR lasting 7 to 11 cycles. TCRdb passed the 5' RACE reads through MiXCR, listing each CDR3 protein once. The sample lists about 1.8 million distinct CDR3 sequences; roughly 52% were seen once. Donation came from healthy Caucasian individuals in Russia who were aged 6 to 90. The sequenced sample consisted of blood. The source of this sequence is a woman aged 40 to 55 in good health. The chain combines TRBV20-1 with TRBJ2-5, with D tentatively TRBD1 (5 bases). CDR3 coding DNA: TGCAGTGCTAGAGAGGCCAGGGCAACTCAAGAGACCCAGTACTTC. Its translation is CSAREARATQETQYF.